These T cell receptor beta chains were read from a single sample in a study of T-cell memory formation after mild COVID-19. TCRdb independently ran MiXCR on the 5' RACE reads; one entry per CDR3 protein. The sample consists of roughly 150,000 distinct CDR3 sequences, roughly 13% of them appearing once. Sequencing was carried out using PBMCs or a T cell subset sorted from them (not recorded which). The origin of the receptors is an adult woman who had mild COVID-19 (a few samples of this study predate the infection). Cell type and time point are not known. CDR3s include the opening cysteine and the closing phenylalanine or tryptophan. Fields, in order: CDR3 DNA, CDR3 protein, V gene, D gene, J gene, clone size. A D gene is named only where the DNA matches it firmly. Clone size is given for some rows only: seen once, a few or many times, or a class if the clone is expanded.

TGCAGTGCTAGAGCCCGGCCCGGCGGGAACACTGAAGCTTTCTTT,CSARARPGGNTEAFF,TRBV20-1,-,TRBJ1-1,-
TGTGCCAGCAGCTTGGTTAGCCACGAGCAGTACTTC,CASSLVSHEQYF,TRBV5-6,-,TRBJ2-7,few
TGTGCCAGCAGCTTAGATGGGACGGTGAACACTGAAGCTTTCTTT,CASSLDGTVNTEAFF,TRBV7-2,-,TRBJ1-1,once
TGTGCCAGCAGCTTAAACTCCGTAGACGAGCAGTACTTC,CASSLNSVDEQYF,TRBV7-6,-,TRBJ2-7,many
TGTGCCAGCGAGCGGACCCCTAAGATTGATACGCAGTATTTT,CASERTPKIDTQYF,TRBV2,-,TRBJ2-3,-
TGTGCCAGCAGCATGGGGTTGAGCGGGGGCAATGAGCAGTTCTTC,CASSMGLSGGNEQFF,TRBV9,TRBD2,TRBJ2-1,-
TGCGCCAGCAGCTTTGGGACTTTTCAAGAGACCCAGTACTTC,CASSFGTFQETQYF,TRBV5-1,-,TRBJ2-5,-
TGTGCCAGCAGTTACCCATGGGGGAAGGCGGTACGGATCTCGCAGTATTTT,CASSYPWGKAVRISQYF,TRBV6-6,-,TRBJ2-3,-
TGTGCCAGCAGCGTAGAACTAGCGGATTTCAATGAGCAGTTCTTC,CASSVELADFNEQFF,TRBV9,TRBD2,TRBJ2-1,many
TGTGCCAGCAGCGTAGCTGTGTACAATGAGCAGTTCTTC,CASSVAVYNEQFF,TRBV9,-,TRBJ2-1,few
TGTGCCAGCAGTCTAGGGGGCAGATACAATGAGCAGTTCTTC,CASSLGGRYNEQFF,TRBV12-3/TRBV12-4,TRBD1,TRBJ2-1,-
TGTGCCAGCAGTGAAGCCAGGACTAGCGGGCGCACAGATACGCAGTATTTT,CASSEARTSGRTDTQYF,TRBV25-1,TRBD2,TRBJ2-3,-
TGTGCCACCAGTGATTTTGACGAGCAGTACTTC,CATSDFDEQYF,TRBV24-1,-,TRBJ2-7,-
TGTGCCAGCAGCTTCCAGGGAATTCTCGAGACCCAGTACTTC,CASSFQGILETQYF,TRBV7-9,-,TRBJ2-5,few
TGTGCCAGCAGCCAAGCGGTTGAAAGTTCTAACTATGGCTACACCTTC,CASSQAVESSNYGYTF,TRBV4-2,-,TRBJ1-2,few
TGTGCCAGCAGCAAGACCGACTTAAGCACAGATACGCAGTATTTT,CASSKTDLSTDTQYF,TRBV7-2,-,TRBJ2-3,few
TGTGCCAGCAGCAAAGGATCGGACCACAACGAGCAGTACTTC,CASSKGSDHNEQYF,TRBV21-1,-,TRBJ2-7,few
TGTGCCGCCTCTGAGTACGGTCACACTGAAGCTTTCTTT,CAASEYGHTEAFF,TRBV12-3/TRBV12-4,-,TRBJ1-1,few
TGTGCCAGCAGTTTTACCGGCCCAGGGGAGCAGTTCTTC,CASSFTGPGEQFF,TRBV12-3/TRBV12-4,-,TRBJ2-1,few
TGTGCCACCCCCTCTGCCGTCTCTGGGGCCAACGTCCTGACTTTC,CATPSAVSGANVLTF,TRBV12-3/TRBV12-4,-,TRBJ2-6,few
TGCAGCGTTGAAGATGGGACAGGGTTCTATGGCTACACCTTC,CSVEDGTGFYGYTF,TRBV29-1,TRBD1,TRBJ1-2,-
TGTGCCAGCATGAAGAGCAGCTCCGAGCAGTACTTC,CASMKSSSEQYF,TRBV6-2/TRBV6-3,-,TRBJ2-7,-
TGTGCCAGCAGCGTAGGGACTAGACCCAGCACAGATACGCAGTATTTT,CASSVGTRPSTDTQYF,TRBV9,TRBD2,TRBJ2-3,few
TGTGCCAGCAGCCCACAGGGGGGTGTAAGTGAGCAGTACTTC,CASSPQGGVSEQYF,TRBV7-6,TRBD1,TRBJ2-7,-
TGTGCCAGCAGGGAAATAACCGGGAGCCGGGACACTGAAGCTTTCTTT,CASREITGSRDTEAFF,TRBV2,-,TRBJ1-1,-
TGTGCCAGCAGTTACTCGATGAGGGACGAGCAGTACTTC,CASSYSMRDEQYF,TRBV6-5,-,TRBJ2-7,-
TGTGCCAGCAGCTTGGATGGAGGTTTGAACACTGAAGCTTTCTTT,CASSLDGGLNTEAFF,TRBV5-6,-,TRBJ1-1,many
TGTGCCAGTAGTCAGTCCCTAACAGATACGCAGTATTTT,CASSQSLTDTQYF,TRBV19,-,TRBJ2-3,many
TGTGCCAGCAGCTCCCACACCGGGGCCTACGAGCAGTACTTC,CASSSHTGAYEQYF,TRBV11-1,-,TRBJ2-7,few
TGCGCCAGCAGGACGGACAGGGAAGGATACGAGCAGTACTTC,CASRTDREGYEQYF,TRBV4-1,TRBD1,TRBJ2-7,-
TGTGCCAGCAGTTTAACGGGACAATACGAGCAGTACTTC,CASSLTGQYEQYF,TRBV12-3/TRBV12-4,-,TRBJ2-7,few
TGCAGTCGATGGACTAGCGGGAGTAATGAGCAGTTCTTC,CSRWTSGSNEQFF,TRBV20-1,TRBD2,TRBJ2-1,few
TGCGCCAGCAGCTTAGAGGGGGACTCCTACGAGCAGTACTTC,CASSLEGDSYEQYF,TRBV5-1,-,TRBJ2-7,many
TGTGCCAGCAGCTTAGCAGGGGGCGAAAAACTGTTTTTT,CASSLAGGEKLFF,TRBV7-9,TRBD1,TRBJ1-4,few
TGTGCCACCAGCAACTTTGGAGCGGGGAGCACAGATACGCAGTATTTT,CATSNFGAGSTDTQYF,TRBV15,TRBD2,TRBJ2-3,few
TGCAGTGTTCCCGGGACAGGGTTTTACGAGCAGTACTTC,CSVPGTGFYEQYF,TRBV20-1,TRBD1,TRBJ2-7,-
TGCAGTGCATGCCCGGACGGAGCGAACTACGAGCAGTACTTC,CSACPDGANYEQYF,TRBV20-1,-,TRBJ2-7,few
TGCAGTGCTAGCGATCAAAGGACGGACTACAATGAGCAGTTCTTC,CSASDQRTDYNEQFF,TRBV20-1,-,TRBJ2-1,many
TGTGCCAGCAGCGTCAGCATAGCGGGAATCAATAATGAGCAGTTCTTC,CASSVSIAGINNEQFF,TRBV7-9,TRBD2,TRBJ2-1,few
TGTGCCAGCAGTGATCTTGGGGGTGAAGCTTTCTTT,CASSDLGGEAFF,TRBV25-1,-,TRBJ1-1,-
TGTGCCAGCAGCCTTAGGATAGCGGGAAGGGTGACAGATACGCAGTATTTT,CASSLRIAGRVTDTQYF,TRBV7-6,TRBD2,TRBJ2-3,-
TGTGCCAGCAGCACAGCATTGCTCAATGAGCAGTTCTTC,CASSTALLNEQFF,TRBV9,-,TRBJ2-1,few
TGTGCCAGCAACGAAAACTTCGGATTTAGAGGGGTGGACAATGAGCAGTTCTTC,CASNENFGFRGVDNEQFF,TRBV7-8,-,TRBJ2-1,-
TGCGCCAGCAGCCCCTGGACTAGCGGGGGGGGCGGCGTGTACGAGCAGTACTTC,CASSPWTSGGGGVYEQYF,TRBV4-1,TRBD2,TRBJ2-7,few
TGCAGTGCTAGAGACGGGGCTAGCGGGAGTGTTAAGGTCTACAATGAGCAGTTCTTC,CSARDGASGSVKVYNEQFF,TRBV20-1,TRBD2,TRBJ2-1,many
TGTGCCAGCAGTATTGGGGGTTATGGCTACACCTTC,CASSIGGYGYTF,TRBV12-3/TRBV12-4,-,TRBJ1-2,many
TGTGCCAGCAGTTACCTCGCGGGGGGGCTCGATGAGCAGTTCTTC,CASSYLAGGLDEQFF,TRBV6-5,TRBD2,TRBJ2-1,few
TGTGCCAGCAGTTTATCGAACGGGGCCTACGAGCAGTACTTC,CASSLSNGAYEQYF,TRBV27,-,TRBJ2-7,-
TGTGCCTGGAGTGTAGGGGCAGACTATCAGCCCCAGCATTTT,CAWSVGADYQPQHF,TRBV30,-,TRBJ1-5,few
TGCAGTGCTAGAGAGGGCTTAACTAGCACAGATACGCAGTATTTT,CSAREGLTSTDTQYF,TRBV20-1,-,TRBJ2-3,-
TGCAGCGTTGAATCCCAGGGGGCCGTAGAGACCCAGTACTTC,CSVESQGAVETQYF,TRBV29-1,TRBD1,TRBJ2-5,few
TGCGCCAGCAGTGAAGGACAGGGGAGCTCTGAAGCTTTCTTT,CASSEGQGSSEAFF,TRBV5-1,TRBD1,TRBJ1-1,-
TGCAGCGTTGACGCTAGCGGGAGGGGGTACGAGCAGTACTTC,CSVDASGRGYEQYF,TRBV29-1,TRBD2,TRBJ2-7,few
TGTGCCACCAGTGTAGGCGAGGGAGCCTACGAGCAGTACTTC,CATSVGEGAYEQYF,TRBV24-1,-,TRBJ2-7,-
TGTGCCAGCGGAAGGGGGGCTAGCGGGAGGAACTACGAGCAGTACTTC,CASGRGASGRNYEQYF,TRBV27,TRBD2,TRBJ2-7,-